These T cell receptor beta chains were read from a single sample in a study of siplizumab effects on memory and regulatory T cells. Some clones are missing from TCRdb's copy, which holds only in-frame ones; the method was immunoSEQ multiplex PCR. The sample consists of over 60,000 clones, about 89% of them appearing once. The specimen sequenced was CD8+ T cells sorted from blood. These receptors were taken from a human donor in good health. Both conserved end residues are part of each CDR3. The D gene is left open where the match is weak. A row's size may be missing; if present it is once, few, many or a size class.

clone_size,v_call,d_call,j_call,cdr3_aa,cdr3_nt
.,TRBV29-1,TRBD1,TRBJ2-7,CSVDRIRDSSYEQYF,TGCAGCGTGGATCGAATCCGGGACAGTTCCTACGAGCAGTACTTC
.,TRBV7-8,.,TRBJ1-1,CASSLGKNTEAFF,TGTGCCAGCAGCTTAGGGAAGAACACTGAAGCTTTCTTT
.,TRBV5-1,.,TRBJ2-1,CASSPPGRIYNEQFF,TGCGCCAGCAGCCCCCCCGGAAGGATCTACAATGAGCAGTTCTTC
.,TRBV29-1,.,TRBJ2-3,CSVEVLGEGDTQYF,TGCAGCGTTGAAGTGTTGGGAGAGGGAGATACGCAGTATTTT
.,TRBV5-1,TRBD1,TRBJ1-1,CASSLGAGGRGETEAFF,TGCGCCAGCAGCTTGGGAGCAGGGGGGCGCGGAGAAACTGAAGCTTTCTTT
.,TRBV5-8,.,TRBJ1-1,CASSRGGLSEAFF,TGTGCCAGCAGCCGCGGGGGGCTCTCTGAAGCTTTCTTT
.,TRBV15,TRBD2,TRBJ2-5,CATSGIAGVRQETQYF,TGTGCCACCAGCGGGATAGCGGGGGTGCGCCAAGAGACCCAGTACTTC
.,TRBV27,.,TRBJ2-1,CASSLQGNYNEQFF,TGTGCCAGCAGTTTACAGGGGAACTACAATGAGCAGTTCTTC
.,TRBV27,.,TRBJ1-5,CASSLGGINQPQHF,TGTGCCAGCAGTTTAGGCGGGATTAATCAGCCCCAGCATTTT
.,TRBV15,TRBD1,TRBJ1-5,CATSTRGPGNQPQHF,TGTGCCACCAGCACCAGGGGGCCGGGCAATCAGCCCCAGCATTTT
.,TRBV27,TRBD2,TRBJ2-3,CASSLAFAAGTTDTQYF,TGTGCCAGCAGTTTAGCCTTTGCAGCGGGGACCACAGATACGCAGTATTTT
.,TRBV15,.,TRBJ2-2,CATSRDWASEGTGELFF,TGTGCCACCAGCAGAGATTGGGCTAGCGAGGGCACCGGGGAGCTGTTTTTT
.,TRBV4-1,.,TRBJ1-1,CASSGPTGLNTEAFF,TGCGCCAGCAGCGGCCCAACAGGACTGAACACTGAAGCTTTCTTT
.,TRBV4-1,.,TRBJ2-1,CASSLIRGSYNEQFF,TGCGCCAGCAGCCTTATTAGGGGCTCCTACAATGAGCAGTTCTTC
.,TRBV27,TRBD2,TRBJ2-3,CASSPSSSGAYTDTQYF,TGTGCCAGCAGTCCCTCCTCTAGCGGGGCCTACACAGATACGCAGTATTTT
.,TRBV27,.,TRBJ2-7,CASSMGGVSYEQYF,TGTGCCAGCAGTATGGGGGGAGTCTCCTACGAGCAGTACTTC
.,TRBV30,.,TRBJ2-1,CAWTSPNSYNEQFF,TGTGCCTGGACTTCACCGAACTCCTACAATGAGCAGTTCTTC
.,TRBV5-1,.,TRBJ1-2,CASSLIQGAVDGYTF,TGCGCCAGCAGCTTAATACAGGGAGCGGTAGATGGCTACACCTTC
.,TRBV19,.,TRBJ1-1,CASSIGSRGMNTEAFF,TGTGCCAGTAGTATAGGCTCTAGGGGAATGAACACTGAAGCTTTCTTT
.,TRBV27,.,TRBJ1-1,CASKDRVVSEAFF,TGTGCCAGCAAAGACAGAGTGGTAAGTGAAGCTTTCTTT
.,TRBV30,.,TRBJ2-2,CAWSVHGGTGELFF,TGTGCCTGGAGTGTACATGGCGGCACCGGGGAGCTGTTTTTT
.,TRBV19,.,TRBJ2-4,CASSKGQLNIQYF,TGTGCCAGTAGTAAAGGACAGTTAAACATTCAGTACTTC
.,TRBV19,.,TRBJ2-7,CASSMEGGEQYF,TGTGCCAGTAGTATGGAAGGGGGCGAGCAGTACTTC
.,TRBV7-9,TRBD1,TRBJ1-1,CASSPGQGARTEAFF,TGTGCCAGCAGCCCGGGACAGGGGGCAAGGACTGAAGCTTTCTTT
.,TRBV5-8,TRBD1,TRBJ1-5,CASSFVDRINQPQHF,TGTGCCAGCAGCTTCGTGGACAGGATCAATCAGCCCCAGCATTTT
.,TRBV12-5,TRBD1,TRBJ2-7,CASGNGQAGSYEQYF,TGTGCTAGTGGTAACGGACAGGCCGGCTCCTACGAGCAGTACTTC
.,TRBV9,.,TRBJ1-1,CASSVNVGWGLNTEAFF,TGTGCCAGCAGCGTAAATGTGGGATGGGGCCTAAACACTGAAGCTTTCTTT
.,TRBV6-1,TRBD1,TRBJ1-2,CASSQGAGGSYGYTF,TGTGCCAGCAGCCAGGGGGCAGGTGGGAGCTATGGCTACACCTTC
.,TRBV5-6,.,TRBJ1-2,CASSLVGVAHGYTF,TGTGCCAGCAGCTTGGTCGGGGTAGCCCATGGCTACACCTTC
.,TRBV15,.,TRBJ1-5,CATSRPGQGQPQHF,TGTGCCACCAGCAGACCGGGGCAGGGTCAGCCCCAGCATTTT
once,TRBV15,.,TRBJ2-1,CATSSVGITRNEQFF,TGTGCCACCAGCTCAGTGGGGATAACGCGAAATGAGCAGTTCTTC